These 5 T cell receptor beta chains were all obtained from the same sample, sequenced in a study of blood T cell repertoires in COVID-19. Produced via immunoSEQ multiplex PCR; TCRdb's table is partial and in-frame only. The sample consists of 80,000 to 100,000 clones, about nine tenths of them appearing once. Sample: peripheral blood. These receptor sequences come from a man aged 60 to 75 with acute or convalescent COVID-19.

The chain has TRBV18 and TRBJ2-1; D is ambiguous. The length of the CDR3 is 13 residues. Trimming shortened V by 0 bases and J by 9 bases, and 9 bases separated the two germline ends. Per the germline V gene, CDR1 is KGHSH and CDR2 is LQKENI. CDR3 residues: CASSPPSSGEQFF. CDR3 nucleotide sequence: TGTGCCAGCTCACCACCAAGCTCGGGTGAGCAGTTCTTC.

The V and J genes are TRBV5-5 and TRBJ1-4, with 7 bases fitting TRBD1. V lost 1 base and J lost 8; bases outside the gene matches: 8. Germline V gene data show CDR1 as SGHKS and CDR2 as YYEKEE (reference sequence). This CDR3 has 15 residues. The DNA for the CDR3 is TGTGCCAGCAGCTTGCAAGGGGGCGCACAAGAAAAACTGTTTTTT. Its protein is CASSLQGGAQEKLFF.

The chain recombines TRBV7-2 with TRBJ2-1, with 8 bases aligning to TRBD2. The junction had 6 bases not matched to a gene; V was cut back by 1 base and J by 4 bases. There are 16 residues in the CDR3. The germline V gene has CDR1 SGHTA and CDR2 FQGNSA. Written as DNA, the CDR3 is TGTGCCAGCAGCTTAGAGGGCGGGGGGCCTTACAATGAGCAGTTCTTC. Its protein product is CASSLEGGGPYNEQFF.

V gene TRBV6-5 combines with J gene TRBJ1-6, with 7 positions matching TRBD1. The ends lost 6 bases at V and 0 bases at J; junction bases unmatched: 2. The CDR3 has 15 amino acids. In germline, CDR1 is MNHEY, CDR2 SVGAGI. In DNA, the CDR3 is TGTGCCAGCAGGGGGGACAGCTCCTATAATTCACCCCTCCACTTT. Its protein product is CASRGDSSYNSPLHF.

The V call is TRBV5-4, the J call TRBJ1-1, with TRBD1 matching over 8 bases. V trimming: 4 bases; J trimming: 2 bases; junction bases outside the gene matches: 10. Germline-derived CDR1 and CDR2 are SGHNT and YYREEE (reference sequence). The CDR3 sequence is 16 residues long. DNA for the CDR3: TGTGCCAGCAGCCCTGGACAGGGTGGTGGAAACACTGAAGCTTTCTTT. It specifies CASSPGQGGGNTEAFF.